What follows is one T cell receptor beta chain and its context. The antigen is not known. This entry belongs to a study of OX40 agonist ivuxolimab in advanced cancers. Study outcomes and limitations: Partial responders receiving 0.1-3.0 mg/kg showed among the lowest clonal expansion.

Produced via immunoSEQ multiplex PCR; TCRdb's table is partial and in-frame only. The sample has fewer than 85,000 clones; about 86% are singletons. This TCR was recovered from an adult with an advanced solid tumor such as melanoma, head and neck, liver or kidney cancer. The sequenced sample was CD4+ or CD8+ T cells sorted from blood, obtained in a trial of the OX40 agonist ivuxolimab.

The CDR3 loop reads CASSLSNGAQETQYF. Here the CDR3 DNA reads TGTGCCAGCAGCTTATCAAACGGGGCCCAAGAGACCCAGTACTTC. This rearrangement joins TRBV11-2 to TRBJ2-5, with D tentatively TRBD1 or TRBD2 (5 bases each). Trimming stripped 2 bases from V and 1 base from J, with 11 bases between. Germline CDR1 reads SGHAT; CDR2 reads FQNNGV. CDR3 length equals 15 residues.